The clone carrying this T cell receptor beta chain shows up as medium-sized by frequency. Multiplex touch-down PCR amplified TRB using TRB-A and TRB-B pools in one tube. TCRdb re-called the multiplex PCR reads and catalogs CDR3 proteins one per entry, DNA excluded. The sample's table shows approximately 3,100 distinct CDR3 sequences. Each sample's input was roughly 230 ng genomic DNA, some 38,000 genome equivalents. This entry is derived from a study of T cell clusters in autoimmune cytopenias. This CDR3 comprises 13 residues. From germline, CDR1 is LNHDA and CDR2 SQIVND (reference sequence). This TCR derives from a human donor with an autoimmune cytopenia or autoimmune hepatitis (not recorded which). The source material was peripheral blood. This chain uses TRBV19 with TRBJ1-1; TCRdb lists TRBD1, though no DNA is available to test this call. This CDR3 reads CASSRTLNTEAFF.